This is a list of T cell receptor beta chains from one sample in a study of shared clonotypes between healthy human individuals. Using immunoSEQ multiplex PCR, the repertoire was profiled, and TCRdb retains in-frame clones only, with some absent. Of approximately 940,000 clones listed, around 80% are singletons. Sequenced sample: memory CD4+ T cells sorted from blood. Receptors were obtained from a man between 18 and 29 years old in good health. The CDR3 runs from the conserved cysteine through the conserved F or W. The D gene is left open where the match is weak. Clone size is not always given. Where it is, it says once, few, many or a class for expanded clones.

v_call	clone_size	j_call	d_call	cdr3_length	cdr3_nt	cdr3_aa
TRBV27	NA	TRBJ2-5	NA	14	TGTGCCAGCAGTTTAGCAGGGCAAAAAGAGACCCAGTACTTC	CASSLAGQKETQYF
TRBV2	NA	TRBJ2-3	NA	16	TGTGCCAGCAGTGCAGAATCAATCATGGTCACAGATACGCAGTATTTT	CASSAESIMVTDTQYF
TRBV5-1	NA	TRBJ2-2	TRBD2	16	TGCGCCAGCAGCTTGGGCTCTAGCGGAAACACCGGGGAGCTGTTTTTT	CASSLGSSGNTGELFF
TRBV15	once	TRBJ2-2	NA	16	TGTGCCACCAGCAGAGATGGGGGAAAGAACACCGGGGAGCTGTTTTTT	CATSRDGGKNTGELFF
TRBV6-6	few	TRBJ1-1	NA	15	TGTGCCAGCACCGTGTCGACCGAAATCGGGACTGAAGCTTTCTTT	CASTVSTEIGTEAFF
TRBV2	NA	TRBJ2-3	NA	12	TGTGCCAGCAGTGCCCATACAGATACGCAGTATTTT	CASSAHTDTQYF
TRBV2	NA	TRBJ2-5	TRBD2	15	TGTGCCAGCAGTCCTAGCGGGGGGGCCGGGAAGACCCAGTACTTC	CASSPSGGAGKTQYF
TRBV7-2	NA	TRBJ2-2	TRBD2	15	TGTGCCAGCAGCTATCCGGGACTAGTTGGCGGGGAGCTGTTTTTT	CASSYPGLVGGELFF
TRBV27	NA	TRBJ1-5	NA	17	TGTGCCAGCAGTTTACATGGGGCCGGTTACACTAGTCAGCCCCAGCATTTT	CASSLHGAGYTSQPQHF
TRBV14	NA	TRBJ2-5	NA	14	TGTGCCAGCAGAGGCCGAGAGTTCCAAGAGACCCAGTACTTC	CASRGREFQETQYF
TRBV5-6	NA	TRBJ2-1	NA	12	TGTGCCAGCAGCTACAACTTGAATGAGCAGTTCTTC	CASSYNLNEQFF
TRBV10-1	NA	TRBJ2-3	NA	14	TGCGCCAGCAGTGAGTACCGACAGGCAGATACGCAGTATTTT	CASSEYRQADTQYF
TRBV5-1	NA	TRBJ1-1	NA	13	TGCGCCAGCAGCTTGGGGGTCAATACTGAAGCTTTCTTT	CASSLGVNTEAFF
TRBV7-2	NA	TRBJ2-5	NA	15	TGTGCCAGCAGCTTCTCGGGGAGGATACAAGAGACCCAGTACTTC	CASSFSGRIQETQYF
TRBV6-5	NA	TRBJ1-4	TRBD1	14	TGTGCCAGCAACAGACAGGGGGTAGAGGAAAAACTGTTTTTT	CASNRQGVEEKLFF
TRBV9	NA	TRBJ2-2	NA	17	TGTGCCAGCAGCGTCGGGTGGGGGCAGGCGAACACCGGGGAGCTGTTTTTT	CASSVGWGQANTGELFF
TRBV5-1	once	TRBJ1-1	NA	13	TGCGCCAGCAGCTTGCTAGTAGGCACTGAAGCTTTCTTT	CASSLLVGTEAFF
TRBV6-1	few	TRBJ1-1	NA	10	TGTGCCAGCATGATCAGGGCAGCTTTCTTT	CASMIRAAFF
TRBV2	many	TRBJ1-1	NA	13	TGTGCCAGCAGCCAGGGAGAGAACACTGAAGCTTTCTTT	CASSQGENTEAFF
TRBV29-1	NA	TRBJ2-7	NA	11	TGCAGCGTTGTAGGGAGCTACGAGCAGTACTTC	CSVVGSYEQYF
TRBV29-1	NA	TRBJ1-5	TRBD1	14	TGCAGCGTCGCGACAGGGTATAGCAATCAGCCCCAGCATTTT	CSVATGYSNQPQHF
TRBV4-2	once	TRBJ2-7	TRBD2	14	TGTGCCAGCAGCCAAAGCGGGAGTGCCTACGAGCAGTACTTC	CASSQSGSAYEQYF
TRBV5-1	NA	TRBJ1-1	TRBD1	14	TGCGCCAGCAGCTCTTGGACAGGGGGAACTGAAGCTTTCTTT	CASSSWTGGTEAFF
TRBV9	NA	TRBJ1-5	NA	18	TGTGCCAGCAGCGTAGTCGGGATTCCTCCTTATAGCAATCAGCCCCAGCATTTT	CASSVVGIPPYSNQPQHF
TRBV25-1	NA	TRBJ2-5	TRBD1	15	TGTGCCAGCAGTTCCGCAGGGGGCGCTAAGGAGACCCAGTACTTC	CASSSAGGAKETQYF
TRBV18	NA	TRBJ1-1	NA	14	TGTGCCAGCTCACAAGGGGGGGGTACTACTGAAGCTTTCTTT	CASSQGGGTTEAFF
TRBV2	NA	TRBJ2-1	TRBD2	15	TGTGCCAGCAGGGAGACTAGCGGTGGGGGGAATGAGCAGTTCTTC	CASRETSGGGNEQFF
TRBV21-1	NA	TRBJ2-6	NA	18	TGTGCCAGCAGCAAGCCAGGGGTTGGCGACTCTGGGGCCAACGTCCTGACTTTC	CASSKPGVGDSGANVLTF
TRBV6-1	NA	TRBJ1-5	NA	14	TGTGCCAGCAGCCCCGGGATGACGTATCAGCCCCAGCATTTT	CASSPGMTYQPQHF
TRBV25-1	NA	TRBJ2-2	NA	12	TGTGCCAGCAGTAGAGACACCGGGGAGCTGTTTTTT	CASSRDTGELFF
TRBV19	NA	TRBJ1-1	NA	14	TGTGCCAGTAGTATAGATCTAGGGGGCACTGAAGCTTTCTTT	CASSIDLGGTEAFF
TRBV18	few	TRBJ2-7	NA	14	TGTGCCAGCTCAAGGTCGCCTGGGGGCGACGAGCAGTACTTC	CASSRSPGGDEQYF
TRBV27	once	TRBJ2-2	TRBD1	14	TGTGCCAGCAGTTTTGACAGGGGCACCGGGGAGCTGTTTTTT	CASSFDRGTGELFF
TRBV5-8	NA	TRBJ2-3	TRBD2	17	TGTGCCAGCAGCTTGAGGCTAGCGGGAGGGCGTGGAGATACGCAGTATTTT	CASSLRLAGGRGDTQYF
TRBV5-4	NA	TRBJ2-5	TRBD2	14	TGTGCCAGCAGCTTGCCGGGGAGGGGAGAGACCCAGTACTTC	CASSLPGRGETQYF
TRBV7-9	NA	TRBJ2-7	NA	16	TGTGCCAGCAGCTTAGATCTCCGGGGCGGCTCCTACGAGCAGTACTTC	CASSLDLRGGSYEQYF
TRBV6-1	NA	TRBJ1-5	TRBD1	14	TGTGCCAGCTGGACAGGGGGGCACTTTCAGCCCCAGCATTTT	CASWTGGHFQPQHF
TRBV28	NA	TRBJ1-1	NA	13	TGTGCCAGCAGACCGGACAGAGCCGCTGAAGCTTTCTTT	CASRPDRAAEAFF